The 17 T cell receptor beta chains presented below share a single source sample, sequenced in a study of blood T cells in healthy people across ages. The authors ran a second PCR of about 6 to 11 cycles using a sample-barcoded 5' primer and a J-beta primer mix. TCRdb recomputed calls from the 5' RACE reads with MiXCR, one row per CDR3 protein. The table shows 650,000 to 1,000,000 distinct CDR3 sequences, with 35% to 40% occurring only once. Sequenced input: blood. All receptors derive from a man aged 18 to 29 in good health.

At least ten counts were recorded for this clonotype. This chain links TRBV4-3 with TRBJ2-5, with D hard to call. CDR3 length: 15 amino acids. Trimming cost V 0 bases and J 5 bases, with 13 bases left between them. Per germline, CDR1 LGHNA and CDR2 YSLEER. In nucleotides, the CDR3 is TGCGCCAGCAGCCAAGATGTTGGGGATGGGGAGACCCAGTACTTC. Encoded protein: CASSQDVGDGETQYF.

This chain links TRBV12-3 or TRBV12-4 with TRBJ2-5; TRBD2 agrees at 7 bases. The CDR3 sequence is 14 residues long. V was pared by 8 bases and J by 11 bases, with 17 bases of the junction left unmatched. CDR3 region: CASSPGLNYNEQYF. The CDR3 DNA follows: TGTGCCAGCTCTCCGGGACTAAATTACAATGAGCAGTACTTC.

This clonotype was recorded at least ten times. The genes are TRBV12-3 or TRBV12-4 and TRBJ2-4; D possibly corresponds to TRBD2 (5 bases). This CDR3 is 12 amino acids long. Trimming took off 6 bases at V and 14 bases at J, with 17 bases between the two ends. CDR3 DNA sequence: TGTGCCAGCAGCCTGCCTGGAGCGGTGGAGTACTTC. Amino acid sequence: CASSLPGAVEYF.

V gene TRBV6-1 combines with J gene TRBJ2-3, with 9 bases identical to TRBD2. Germline assignment: CDR1 MNHNS and CDR2 SASEGT. V was clipped by 6 bases and J by 1 base; unmatched bases: 26. The CDR3 has 22 residues. The chain's CDR3 is CASSRGSYRLAGTSRGTDTQYF. The DNA of the CDR3 is TGTGCCAGCAGCAGAGGTTCGTACCGGCTAGCGGGGACCTCACGTGGCACAGATACGCAGTATTTT.

Details on this clonotype: One end of the junction is discordant with germline, which a read error may explain. The rearrangement joins TRBV12-3 or TRBV12-4 to TRBJ2-5; 7 bases align to TRBD2. CDR3 length equals 15 residues. The CDR3 protein is CVSSPERAGQETQYF. Written as DNA, the CDR3 is TGTGTCAGCAGCCCCGAACGAGCGGGGCAAGAGACCCAGTACTTC.

This clonotype was observed a handful of times. V gene TRBV20-1 combines with J gene TRBJ2-1, with a tentative D call TRBD2 (5 bases). The V gene lost 3 bases and the J gene lost 12 bases, with 15 bases spanning the gap. This CDR3 has 12 residues. Germline V gene lookup returns CDR1 DFQATT and CDR2 SNEGSKA (reference sequence). DNA of the CDR3: TGCAGTGCTAGCCCAGTTGGACTTCGGCAGTTCTTC. As protein: CSASPVGLRQFF.

The chain is built from TRBV19 and TRBJ2-5, with TRBD1 matching over 9 bases. The CDR3 has 12 amino acids. Germline V gives CDR1 LNHDA, CDR2 SQIVND (reference sequence). V lost 10 bases and J lost 11; bases outside the gene matches: 11. The CDR3 protein is CAIRKTGGEQYF. The CDR3 nucleotides are TGTGCCATTAGGAAAACAGGGGGCGAACAGTACTTC.

A few counts support this clonotype. This chain uses TRBV7-9 with TRBJ1-2; no firm D call. Looked up from germline, CDR1 is SEHNR and CDR2 is FQNEAQ (reference sequence). The CDR3 loop spans 13 amino acids. The V end was cut by 6 bases, the J end by 8 bases, with 16 bases between. The CDR3 region is CASRKGGREGYTF. The CDR3 nucleotides read TGTGCCAGCAGAAAAGGCGGAAGGGAGGGCTACACCTTC. Supplemented by reference TRBV7-9 and TRBJ1-2, the full variable domain reads DTGVSQNPRHKITKRGQNVTFRCDPISEHNRLYWYRQTLGQGPEFLTYFQNEAQLEKSRLLSDRFSAERPKGSFSTLEIQRTEQGDSAMYLCASRKGGREGYTFGSGTRLTVV.

The chain combines TRBV12-3 or TRBV12-4 with TRBJ1-1; D might be TRBD1 (5 bases). Trimming took 6 bases from V and 1 from J, leaving 12 bases between them. CDR3 length: 14 residues. CDR3 residues: CASSVSGANTEAFF. The DNA of the CDR3 is TGTGCCAGCAGCGTATCCGGGGCGAACACTGAAGCTTTCTTT.

The chain recombines TRBV12-3 or TRBV12-4 with TRBJ1-2; possibly TRBD1 for D (5 bases). The CDR3 is 16 residues long. Trimming took 6 bases from V and 6 from J, leaving 23 bases between them. CDR3: CASRSTSGGFGDGYTF. The DNA for the CDR3 is TGTGCCAGCAGATCAACATCGGGGGGGTTCGGAGATGGCTACACCTTC.

For this clonotype: A much bigger clone sits one base away, suggesting this may be a read error. The chain has TRBV7-2 and TRBJ1-2; 12 bases agree with TRBD1. The CDR3 runs 16 residues. Germline loops: CDR1 SGHTA, CDR2 FQGNSA. Here the CDR3 reads CAGSLVTGQGATRYTF. Written as DNA, the CDR3 is TGTGCCGGCAGCTTAGTTACGGGACAGGGGGCAACGCGCTACACCTTC. The full variable domain, its missing parts supplied by reference TRBV7-2 and TRBJ1-2, is GAGVSQSPSNKVTEKGKDVELRCDPISGHTALYWYRQSLGQGLEFLIYFQGNSAPDKSGLPSDRFSAERTGGSVSTLTIQRTQQEDSAVYLCAGSLVTGQGATRYTFGSGTRLTVV.

On this clonotype itself: A much more abundant neighbour one base away suggests this may be a read error. The rearrangement joins TRBV20-1 to TRBJ2-5; D is unclear. The CDR3 spans 14 residues. Trimming removed 0 bases at V and 11 bases at J, with 19 bases between. Germline values: CDR1 DFQATT, CDR2 SNEGSKA (reference sequence). The CDR3 DNA follows: TGCAGTGCTAGAGATACAGCCATGAACAATGAGCAGTACTTC. It codes for CSARDTAMNNEQYF.

On this clonotype itself: A much more abundant neighbour one base away suggests this may be a read error. In DNA, the CDR3 is TGTGCCATCAGTGAGGACTATGGCTACACCTTC. As protein: CAISEDYGYTF. The rearrangement links TRBV10-3 to TRBJ1-2, with D unclear. Germline V lookup: CDR1 ENHRY, CDR2 SYGVKD. Trimming stripped 2 bases from V and 3 bases from J, with 1 base between. This CDR3 has 11 amino acids.

The rearrangement joins TRBV5-1 to TRBJ2-1; D not resolved. The V and J ends lost 0 bases and 5 bases respectively, with 9 bases between them. The CDR3 consists of 14 residues. CDR1 is SGHRS, CDR2 YFSETQ, per germline. CDR3 bases: TGCGCCAGCAGCTTGGAAGGCAGAAACAATGAGCAGTTCTTC. It translates to CASSLEGRNNEQFF.

V usage is TRBV2 and J usage is TRBJ2-5, with TRBD2 matching 14 bases. The length of the CDR3 is 17 residues. From germline, CDR1 is SNHLY and CDR2 FYNNEI. J lost 11 bases, V lost 1 base, and 12 bases had no gene match. The CDR3 loop reads CASSEGMGLAGENEQYF. The CDR3 nucleotides are TGTGCCAGCAGTGAAGGGATGGGACTAGCGGGGGAGAATGAGCAGTACTTC.

This chain uses TRBV12-3 or TRBV12-4 with TRBJ1-4; no reliable D call. Trimming removed 6 bases from V and 8 bases from J, with 13 bases in between. The CDR3 runs to 13 residues. CDR3 coding DNA: TGTGCCAGCAGGGCTGGAATGGGGGAAAAACTGTTTTTT. Translation: CASRAGMGEKLFF.

J is TRBJ2-3 and V is TRBV20-1; a weak D match, TRBD2 (6 bases). The CDR3 totals 13 residues. CDR1 and CDR2 from the germline V gene are DFQATT and SNEGSKA (reference sequence). The V end was cut by 6 bases, the J end by 0 bases, with 10 bases between. The CDR3 DNA is TGCAGTGCCGGGACTTTTAGCACAGATACGCAGTATTTT. This codes for CSAGTFSTDTQYF.